The sample holds a few counts of the clone carrying this T cell receptor (beta chain). The authors' processing: Amplification of reference gene primers was used by the study to estimate nucleated cell counts. The repertoire was sequenced with immunoSEQ multiplex PCR; TCRdb's copy has only in-frame clones and lacks some. From that table come the V and J calls and clone size; the DNA was used to work out D and trimming. The sample includes 65,000 or so clones, about 77% of them seen just once. V lost 6 bases, J lost 6 bases, and 12 bases lay in between. CDR3 length: 11 amino acids. Germline values: CDR1 DFQATT, CDR2 SNEGSKA (reference sequence). The sample belongs to a study of blood T cell repertoires in COVID-19. On the study more broadly: Sites across the United States, Italy and Spain contributed samples from acute and convalescent COVID-19. T cells, B-cell-depleted T cells, or PBMCs provided the cDNA or gDNA that served as material.

Sequenced: peripheral blood. The chain is built from TRBV20-1 and TRBJ2-7, with D possibly being TRBD2 (5 bases). The TCR was taken from a human donor in a cohort sampled during active COVID-19. This chain's CDR3 is CSAQRVVEQYF. The CDR3 DNA is TGCAGTGCCCAGAGGGTGGTCGAGCAGTACTTC.